One T cell receptor beta chain is described in this entry. The data derive from a study of blood T cell repertoires in COVID-19. The wider study: Italy, Spain and the United States were the sources of the convalescent and acute COVID-19 samples. T cells, B-cell-depleted T cells, or PBMCs provided the cDNA or gDNA that served as material.

The CDR3 runs to 10 residues. Trimming removed 7 bases at V and 6 bases at J, with 9 bases between. Germline CDR1 SQVTM, CDR2 ANQGSEA. How the authors handled the data: Amplified reference gene primers provided the basis for estimating nucleated cell counts. The protocol was immunoSEQ multiplex PCR, while the TCRdb copy is restricted to in-frame clones and leaves out a portion. Clonal size and the V and J genes are those of that table, whereas D and trimming came from the DNA. The repertoire holds fewer than 250,000 clones, with 70% to 90% as singletons. Sample: peripheral blood. The rearrangement joins TRBV29-1 to TRBJ1-1; D possibly corresponds to TRBD1 (6 bases). The receptor was derived from a man younger than 40 with acute or convalescent COVID-19. CDR3 protein: CSDQGSEAFF. The CDR3 nucleotides are TGCAGCGACCAGGGGTCTGAAGCTTTCTTT.